The following is a TCR beta chain sequence with its context. Antigen unknown. One junction end does not reproduce the germline sequence, and a read error may be involved. CDR3 length equals 14 residues. Germline lookup yields CDR1 DFQATT and CDR2 SNEGSKA (reference sequence). The data were obtained in a study of CD8+CD57+ T cells in acquired aplastic anemia. For the study at large: DNA recovered from sorted CD4+ and CD8+ cells had a mean of around 3.3 ug.

General observations from the study: In CD8+ cells, Simpson's diversity showed no significant difference between patients and controls. Around 29 CD8+ CDR3 sequences were shared between patients and controls.

Investigators profiled TCR beta VDJ and CDR3 from genomic DNA template. TCRdb passed the reads through MiXCR, listing each CDR3 protein once. Counted here are 150,000 to 200,000 distinct CDR3 sequences, around three fifths occurring once; the ten biggest clones make up approximately 44%. The sequencing input was sorted CD4+, CD8+, or CD8+CD57+ T cells (not recorded which) from PBMCs. The TCR sequence derives from a human donor with severe aplastic anemia or a healthy control (not recorded which). J is TRBJ2-7 and V is TRBV20-1; the match to TRBD1 covers 10 bases. The DNA of the CDR3 is TGCGGTGCTCGCCGGGACAGGGGAGTGTACGAGCAGTACTTC. This gives the protein CGARRDRGVYEQYF.